This T cell receptor beta chain is drawn from a study of OX40 agonist ivuxolimab in advanced cancers. Study information: Patients got intravenous ivuxolimab at 0.01 to 10 mg/kg every 2 weeks.

V dropped 8 bases and J dropped 1 base, with 11 bases sitting between them. CDR1 is ENHRY and CDR2 is SYGVKD in the germline V gene. CDR3 length equals 13 residues. Here immunoSEQ multiplex PCR was the method, and the copy in TCRdb shows in-frame clones only, minus some. Of fewer than 100,000 clones listed, approximately 90% are singletons. Sampled blood was obtained at baseline, cycle 4 day 1, and cycle 7 day 1. The clonotype comes from an adult with an advanced solid tumor such as melanoma, head and neck, liver or kidney cancer. Sequences were derived from CD4+ or CD8+ T cells sorted from blood, sampled in a trial of the OX40 agonist ivuxolimab. The V gene is TRBV10-3, the J gene TRBJ2-5; perhaps TRBD1 as D (6 bases). CDR3 DNA sequence: TGTGCCATCGGGGCAGGGGTCCAAGAGACCCAGTACTTC. Protein product: CAIGAGVQETQYF.